This entry lists 17 T cell receptor beta chains sequenced from one sample in a study of blood T cell repertoires in COVID-19. Data came from immunoSEQ multiplex PCR; TCRdb stores just in-frame clones and leaves some out. The sample lists some 240,000 clones, more than 70% occurring once. The sequenced sample consisted of peripheral blood. All receptors derive from a human donor in a cohort sampled during active COVID-19.

The chain combines TRBV2 with TRBJ1-6, with D unclear. The CDR3 covers 15 residues. The ends were cut back, 6 bases at V and 0 bases at J, with 9 bases in the middle. The germline gives CDR1 SNHLY, CDR2 FYNNEI. CDR3 DNA: TGTGCCAGCAGGGGCGGGTCCTCCTATAATTCACCCCTCCACTTT. This encodes CASRGGSSYNSPLHF. The full variable domain, in which reference TRBV2 and TRBJ1-6 provide the parts outside the CDR3, is EPEVTQTPSHQVTQMGQEVILRCVPISNHLYFYWYRQILGQKVEFLVSFYNNEISEKSEIFDDQFSVERPDGSNFTLKIRSTKLEDSAMYFCASRGGSSYNSPLHFGNGTRLTVT.

The chain is built from TRBV7-2 and TRBJ2-3, with D possibly matching TRBD2 (6 bases). The CDR3 is 16 amino acids. V was cut by 5 bases and J by 3 bases, with 18 bases left in between. CDR1 SGHTA and CDR2 FQGNSA come from the germline V gene. DNA of the CDR3: TGTGCCAGCAGCCTGAATGGAGCGGGTGTTACAGATACGCAGTATTTT. Translating it yields CASSLNGAGVTDTQYF.

This rearrangement joins TRBV11-2 to TRBJ2-1; 8 nucleotides agree with TRBD2. V shed 4 bases, J shed 6 bases, and the junction held 8 bases outside the gene matches. Germline V gene data show CDR1 as SGHAT and CDR2 as FQNNGV. CDR3 size: 15 residues. CDR3 DNA sequence: TGTGCCAGCAGCTCCCCAAAGACTAGCGTCAATGAGCAGTTCTTC. It yields the protein CASSSPKTSVNEQFF.

V gene TRBV3-1 (or the pseudogene TRBV3-2) combines with J gene TRBJ1-1; 10 nucleotides match TRBD1. The CDR3 has 16 amino acids. Germline CDR1 and CDR2: LGHDT and YNNKEL (reference sequence). The trim removed 1 base at V and 8 bases at J, leaving 10 bases unmatched. CDR3 DNA: TGTGCCAGCAGCCAAGCCGGGGACAGGGGTCTTTTGGAAGCTTTCTTT. Translated: CASSQAGDRGLLEAFF.

The chain combines TRBV2 with TRBJ1-1, with unresolved D. The CDR3 runs to 13 residues. The ends were cut back, 7 bases at V and 6 bases at J, with 15 bases in the middle. Germline values: CDR1 SNHLY, CDR2 FYNNEI. The CDR3 sequence: CASKEVQSSEAFF. The CDR3 DNA follows: TGTGCCAGCAAGGAGGTACAGTCGTCTGAAGCTTTCTTT.

The CDR3 DNA sequence: TGTGCCAGCAGTTACTCAGGCTCAGGGTACACTGAAGCTTTCTTT. It specifies CASSYSGSGYTEAFF. This sequence joins TRBV6-5 and TRBJ1-1; D is perhaps TRBD1 (5 bases). Germline loops: CDR1 MNHEY, CDR2 SVGAGI. V dropped 0 bases and J dropped 3 bases, with 11 bases sitting between them. The CDR3 is made up of 15 amino acids.

This chain joins TRBV6-2 or TRBV6-3 and TRBJ2-5, with 9 bases fitting TRBD2. The CDR3 has 16 residues. V lost 2 bases, J lost 4 bases, and 8 bases stayed unmatched. CDR1 and CDR2 (germline): MNHEY, SVGEGT. CDR3 bases: TGTGCCAGCAGTTACGGAGCGGCGGGGGGGCGAGAGACCCAGTACTTC. It specifies CASSYGAAGGRETQYF.

The chain recombines TRBV5-4 with TRBJ2-5; a weak D match, TRBD2 (5 bases). V gave up 3 bases and J gave up 0 bases, with 12 bases separating them. Germline V CDR1 and CDR2: SGHNT, YYREEE (reference sequence). The CDR3 is made up of 15 amino acids. The CDR3 nucleotides are TGTGCCAGCAGCTCCGGGAAAAACAACCAAGAGACCCAGTACTTC. It specifies CASSSGKNNQETQYF. The whole variable domain, filled in from reference TRBV5-4 and TRBJ2-5, reads ETGVTQSPTHLIKTRGQQVTLRCSSQSGHNTVSWYQQALGQGPQFIFQYYREEENGRGNFPPRFSGLQFPNYSSELNVNALELDDSALYLCASSSGKNNQETQYFGPGTRLLVL.

This chain uses TRBV7-9 with TRBJ1-1; D remains unclear. CDR1 and CDR2 (germline): SEHNR, FQNEAQ (reference sequence). The V end lost 0 bases, the J end lost 3 bases, and 8 bases lay between the germline ends. CDR3 size: 14 residues. The CDR3 sequence: CASSLAGHYTEAFF. In DNA form, the CDR3 reads TGTGCCAGCAGCTTAGCTGGGCATTACACTGAAGCTTTCTTT.

The V gene is TRBV27, the J gene TRBJ2-1; 7 bases match TRBD1. With V trimmed by 6 bases and J by 7 bases, 6 bases remained unmatched. Germline V lookup: CDR1 MNHEY, CDR2 SMNVEV (reference sequence). The CDR3 spans 13 residues. In DNA, the CDR3 is TGTGCCAGCAGCATGGACAGGCGGAATGAGCAGTTCTTC. This encodes CASSMDRRNEQFF.

This clone was observed once. This chain uses TRBV7-2 with TRBJ1-2, with 10 bases fitting TRBD1. CDR3 length: 13 residues. CDR1 is SGHTA, CDR2 FQGNSA, per germline. With V trimmed by 6 bases and J by 8 bases, 6 bases remained unmatched. CDR3 amino acids: CASSQTGGEGYTF. DNA for the CDR3: TGTGCCAGCAGTCAGACAGGGGGCGAAGGCTACACCTTC.

The J gene is TRBJ1-6, the V gene TRBV27; weak D call: TRBD1 (5 bases). The CDR3 has 15 amino acids. In germline, CDR1 is MNHEY, CDR2 SMNVEV (reference sequence). The germline V and J ends were trimmed by 2 bases and 6 bases, with 11 bases remaining between them. CDR3 DNA: TGTGCCAGCAGTTTAAGGACAACCTCTAATTCACCCCTCCACTTT. Translating gives CASSLRTTSNSPLHF.

This rearrangement joins TRBV7-9 to TRBJ2-1, with TRBD2 matching 8 bases. V dropped 5 bases and J dropped 7; count of bases not matched to a gene: 10. The CDR3 is 15 amino acids. Germline V CDR1 and CDR2: SEHNR, FQNEAQ (reference sequence). CDR3 sequence reads: CASSLSAGGGNEQFF. The CDR3 DNA reads as TGTGCCAGCAGCCTCTCGGCGGGGGGAGGGAATGAGCAGTTCTTC.

This clone appeared once. This chain connects TRBV6-5 to TRBJ2-5; D is possibly TRBD2 (6 bases). The CDR3 covers 15 residues. Trimming took off 5 bases at V and 7 bases at J, with 20 bases between the two ends. Germline V CDR1 and CDR2: MNHEY, SVGAGI. In nucleotides, the CDR3 is TGTGCCAGCAGTAATGAGCCGGGACTGCCTTTGACCCAGTACTTC. Translated, it gives CASSNEPGLPLTQYF.

The rearrangement joins TRBV11-1 to TRBJ2-7; TRBD1 is a possible D gene (6 bases). The CDR3 is 14 amino acids. The V end was cut by 5 bases, the J end by 7 bases, with 18 bases between. CDR1 is SGHAT and CDR2 is FQDESV in the germline V gene (reference sequence). The CDR3 here is CASSPRAQGKEQYF. The CDR3 coding sequence is TGTGCCAGCAGCCCCCGTGCACAGGGTAAAGAGCAGTACTTC.

The CDR3, as DNA: TGTGCCAGCAGTCACAGCGGTGAAAAACTGTTTTTT. Translating it yields CASSHSGEKLFF. This chain uses TRBV11-3 with TRBJ1-4; D not certain. Trimming shortened V by 6 bases and J by 7 bases, and 9 bases separated the two germline ends. Germline CDR1 and CDR2: SGHNT and YENEEA. This CDR3 has 12 amino acids.

V and J are TRBV27 and TRBJ2-5; 9 nucleotides match TRBD1. J lost 5 bases, V lost 3 bases, and 7 bases had no gene match. Per germline, CDR1 MNHEY and CDR2 SMNVEV (reference sequence). The CDR3 runs 15 residues. The CDR3 DNA follows: TGTGCCAGCAGTTTTTTAACAGGGGGCGCGGAGACCCAGTACTTC. Protein: CASSFLTGGAETQYF.